This is a list of T cell receptor beta chains from one sample in a study of graft-versus-host responses after intestinal transplantation. Sequenced by immunoSEQ multiplex PCR; TCRdb stores in-frame clones only, minus some. The table lists tens of thousands of clones, around 90% of them singletons. The material was ileum tissue, obtained more than 350 days after transplant. The receptor source for this set is a human patient who received an intestinal transplant, so some T cells may come from the graft donor. Each CDR3 is given with its conserved first and last residue. The order of the fields is V gene, J gene, CDR3 protein.

TRBV5-4	TRBJ2-7	CASSPRGGRRLGSYEQYF
TRBV30	NA	CAWSSGVLNEQYF
TRBV28	TRBJ2-1	CASSRSNEQFF
TRBV6-1	TRBJ2-2	CASSRVGTGELFF
TRBV28	TRBJ2-1	CASSPWTSGRTGRPNEQFF
TRBV4-1	TRBJ2-7	CASSQGDGAYEQYF
TRBV19	TRBJ2-7	CASSILGARGEQYF
TRBV5-1	TRBJ2-3	CASSLLGLAGGIGTDTQYF
TRBV6-5	NA	CASSHNRDPNYEQYF
TRBV28	TRBJ2-3	CASSPTLGSPDTQYF
TRBV4-1	TRBJ2-7	CASSQEHFRTFEQYF
TRBV10-3	TRBJ2-7	CAIGTHEQYF
TRBV19	TRBJ2-5	CASSISGGGETQYF
TRBV6-6	TRBJ1-2	CASSLGADRGGYTF
TRBV29-1	NA	CSVSGSEQYF
TRBV28	TRBJ1-5	CASRADRGGNQPQHF
TRBV5-1	TRBJ2-3	CASRIQGAGTDTQYF
TRBV28	TRBJ2-5	CASWGDSKETQYF
TRBV11-2	TRBJ1-1	CASSSPPYTEAFF
TRBV28	TRBJ2-1	CASSYGYNEQFF